The 18 T cell receptor beta chains reported below all come from one sample, sequenced in a study of OX40 agonist ivuxolimab in advanced cancers. Using immunoSEQ multiplex PCR, the repertoire was profiled, and TCRdb retains in-frame clones only, with some absent. This table holds approximately 90,000 clones, 70% to 85% found once. Sample: CD4+ or CD8+ T cells sorted from blood, taken in a trial of the OX40 agonist ivuxolimab. The receptor set was obtained from an adult with an advanced solid tumor such as melanoma, head and neck, liver or kidney cancer.

CDR3 protein: CASRLSGAYNEQFF. The CDR3 DNA reads TGTGCCAGCAGGCTTAGCGGAGCCTACAATGAGCAGTTCTTC. V usage is TRBV25-1 and J usage is TRBJ2-1, with D tentatively TRBD2 (6 bases). CDR1 is MGHDK and CDR2 is SYGVNS in the germline V gene. The CDR3 runs 14 residues. The V gene lost 6 bases and the J gene lost 2 bases, with 11 bases spanning the gap. The complete variable domain, with remaining parts taken from reference TRBV25-1 and TRBJ2-1, reads EADIYQTPRYLVIGTGKKITLECSQTMGHDKMYWYQQDPGMELHLIHYSYGVNSTEKGDLSSESTVSRIRTEHFPLTLESARPSHTSQYLCASRLSGAYNEQFFGPGTRLTVL.

The V and J genes are TRBV7-6 and TRBJ2-1, with 12 positions matching TRBD2. The trim removed 5 bases at V and 8 bases at J, leaving 4 bases unmatched. The CDR3 is made up of 14 amino acids. Germline V gene lookup returns CDR1 SGHVS and CDR2 FNYEAQ. Written as DNA, the CDR3 is TGTGCCAGCAGCAGACTAGCGGGAGCGGATGAGCAGTTCTTC. Residues: CASSRLAGADEQFF.

The rearrangement joins TRBV27 to TRBJ2-1, with TRBD2 identical over 11 bases. The CDR3 is made up of 15 amino acids. The germline CDR1 and CDR2 sequences are MNHEY and SMNVEV (reference sequence). J gave up 5 bases and V 2 bases, and 2 bases lay outside the gene matches. The CDR3 DNA sequence: TGTGCCAGCAGTTTAGGGACTAGCGGACACAATGAGCAGTTCTTC. It encodes CASSLGTSGHNEQFF.

This chain joins TRBV15 and TRBJ2-7; 7 nucleotides align to TRBD2. The J segment lost 2 bases and the V segment lost 5 bases, leaving 6 bases of the junction unmatched. Germline CDR1 reads LNHNV; CDR2 reads YYDKDF (reference sequence). The CDR3 length is 14 residues. CDR3 region: CATSPTSAAYEQYF. In nucleotides, the CDR3 is TGTGCCACCAGCCCTACTAGCGCCGCCTACGAGCAGTACTTC.

The V and J genes are TRBV11-3 and TRBJ2-7; D not certain. V was pared by 1 base and J by 9 bases, with 13 bases between. There are 13 residues in the CDR3. The V gene's germline CDR1 is SGHNT and CDR2 YENEEA. CDR3 DNA sequence: TGTGCCAGCAGCTTAGTTCTAAGGGCAGCGCAGTACTTC. It codes for CASSLVLRAAQYF.

The CDR3 bases are TGTGCCAGCAGTTCCGGGACTAGCGTTAGGAATGAGCAGTTCTTC. It specifies CASSSGTSVRNEQFF. The chain uses TRBV28 and TRBJ2-1, with 10 bases lining up with TRBD2. Germline V lookup: CDR1 MDHEN, CDR2 SYDVKM. This CDR3 has 15 residues. V shed 4 bases, J shed 7 bases, and the junction held 7 bases outside the gene matches.

This clone was recorded only once. The chain links TRBV2 to TRBJ2-5, with TRBD2 matching 8 bases. V was clipped by 7 bases and J by 4 bases; unmatched bases: 11. CDR1 and CDR2 from the germline V gene are SNHLY and FYNNEI. The length of the CDR3 is 15 residues. The CDR3 reads CASTLGTSSRETQYF. Here the CDR3 DNA reads TGTGCCAGCACTCTAGGGACTAGTTCACGAGAGACCCAGTACTTC.

The chain employs TRBV5-6 and TRBJ1-2, with D perhaps TRBD1 (6 bases). Between the trimmed V and J ends, which lost 3 bases and 8 bases, there was a span of 11 bases. Germline V CDR1 and CDR2: SGHDT, YYEEEE. The CDR3 loop spans 12 amino acids. Here the CDR3 DNA reads TGTGCCAGCAGCTACGGGGGCGCCGGCTACACCTTC. Encoded protein: CASSYGGAGYTF.

This clone was seen a handful of times. This sequence joins TRBV9 and TRBJ1-3, with a possible D match to TRBD1 (6 bases). The ends were cut back, 0 bases at V and 4 bases at J, with 11 bases in the middle. This CDR3 has 15 residues. CDR1 is SGDLS, CDR2 YYNGEE, per germline. The CDR3 region is CASSVGWTDGNTIYF. CDR3 sequence (DNA): TGTGCCAGCAGCGTAGGGTGGACAGACGGAAACACCATATATTTT.

This sequence joins TRBV5-1 and TRBJ2-1; TRBD1 agrees at 8 bases. From germline, CDR1 is SGHRS and CDR2 YFSETQ. J lost 6 bases, V lost 4 bases, and 6 bases had no gene match. The CDR3 extends over 14 amino acids. The CDR3 spells CASSPGQGGNEQFF. The DNA of the CDR3 is TGCGCCAGCAGCCCCGGACAGGGTGGCAATGAGCAGTTCTTC.

This clone was counted a single time. The chain employs TRBV5-8 and TRBJ2-5, with 8 bases fitting TRBD2. Matching the DNA end better, TRBJ2-7 makes the J call doubtful. The CDR3 extends over 14 amino acids. CDR1 and CDR2 from the germline V gene are SGHTS and YDEGEE. The CDR3 DNA reads TGTGCCAGCAGCTTGAGCGGGAGTAATGACGAGCAGTACTTC. This gives the protein CASSLSGSNDEQYF.

The rearrangement joins TRBV7-9 to TRBJ2-1, with TRBD2 matching 10 bases. CDR3 length equals 16 residues. V was clipped by 1 base and J by 5 bases; unmatched bases: 5. CDR1 and CDR2 from the germline V gene are SEHNR and FQNEAQ (reference sequence). The DNA of the CDR3 is TGTGCCAGCAGCTTAGGTACTAGCGGGGTCAACAATGAGCAGTTCTTC. It yields the protein CASSLGTSGVNNEQFF.

The chain is built from TRBV19 and TRBJ2-5; maybe TRBD1 (6 bases). Germline lookup yields CDR1 LNHDA and CDR2 SQIVND (reference sequence). The CDR3 length is 17 residues. Trimming left V 3 bases short and J 11 bases short, with 28 bases between. CDR3 sequence: CASSILRGRTKGEEQYF. The CDR3 DNA is TGTGCCAGTAGTATCCTCAGGGGACGCACAAAGGGAGAAGAGCAGTACTTC.

This chain links TRBV19 with TRBJ2-1; 8 nucleotides line up with TRBD1. The V segment lost 1 base and the J segment 0 bases; nucleotides outside the gene matches: 5. Germline V gene sequence: CDR1 LNHDA, CDR2 SQIVND (reference sequence). The CDR3 is made up of 17 amino acids. CDR3 region: CASSIAGGLSSYNEQFF. The CDR3 bases are TGTGCCAGTAGTATAGCAGGGGGCCTCAGCTCCTACAATGAGCAGTTCTTC.

This clone was observed a single time. The gene calls are TRBV6-5 and TRBJ1-2; D is uncertain. This CDR3 contains 14 residues. The germline V and J ends were trimmed by 6 bases and 4 bases, with 15 bases remaining between them. Germline loops: CDR1 MNHEY, CDR2 SVGAGI. CDR3 in DNA: TGTGCCAGCAGCCCTAGGAGAGCCCTCTATGGCTACACCTTC. Translated: CASSPRRALYGYTF.

The chain links TRBV27 to TRBJ2-2; D not resolved. Germline V lookup: CDR1 MNHEY, CDR2 SMNVEV (reference sequence). V was shortened by 8 bases and J by 5 bases, with 12 bases between the two germline ends. The CDR3 runs 13 residues. The chain's CDR3 is CASAGPTTGELFF. For the CDR3, the DNA is TGTGCCAGCGCAGGACCTACGACCGGGGAGCTGTTTTTT.

This rearrangement joins TRBV28 to TRBJ2-5, with D perhaps given as TRBD1 or TRBD2 (5 bases each). The J call could be wrong; TRBJ2-7 is a better fit for the DNA end. CDR3 length equals 13 residues. Germline V gene sequence: CDR1 MDHEN, CDR2 SYDVKM. The CDR3 DNA reads TGTGCCACCCACCACGAGGGGACCTACGAGCAGTACTTC. It yields the protein CATHHEGTYEQYF.

This chain links TRBV7-2 with TRBJ2-1, with 10 bases lining up with TRBD2. The CDR3 is 16 residues long. J lost 0 bases, V lost 3 bases, and 2 bases had no gene match. Germline-derived CDR1 and CDR2 are SGHTA and FQGNSA. As DNA, the CDR3 is TGTGCCAGCAGCTTTGCTAGCGGGAGCTCCTACAATGAGCAGTTCTTC. This gives the protein CASSFASGSSYNEQFF.